Below, 5 T cell receptor beta chains from the same sample are listed, as sequenced in a study of blood T cell repertoires in COVID-19. Using immunoSEQ multiplex PCR, the repertoire was profiled, and TCRdb retains in-frame clones only, with some absent. Of more than 130,000 clones listed, more than 80% are singletons. Sequencing was done on a sample of peripheral blood. The receptor source for this set is a human donor in a cohort sampled during active COVID-19.

V and J are TRBV2 and TRBJ2-3; D uncertain. Germline V gene sequence: CDR1 SNHLY, CDR2 FYNNEI. The CDR3 length is 13 residues. Trimming pared 6 bases from V and 2 bases from J, leaving 9 bases between. Here the CDR3 reads CASSIKLTDTQYF. The DNA for the CDR3 is TGTGCCAGCAGCATCAAGCTCACAGATACGCAGTATTTT.

The chain uses TRBV18 and TRBJ2-7, with D perhaps matching TRBD1 (5 bases). The CDR3 consists of 16 residues. V was clipped by 2 bases and J by 0 bases, with 14 bases between them. Germline CDR1 is KGHSH and CDR2 is LQKENI. For the CDR3, the DNA is TGTGCCAGCTCACCAAATGTACAGGATAGCTCCTACGAGCAGTACTTC. Translating gives CASSPNVQDSSYEQYF.

Only one count was recorded for this clone. The chain employs TRBV20-1 and TRBJ1-4; tentatively, D is TRBD1 (5 bases). The CDR3 spans 13 residues. From germline, CDR1 is DFQATT and CDR2 SNEGSKA (reference sequence). Trimming removed 3 bases from V and 5 bases from J, with 10 bases in between. The CDR3 is CSASPRANEKLFF. CDR3 nucleotides: TGCAGTGCTAGTCCCAGGGCAAATGAAAAACTGTTTTTT.

J is TRBJ2-3 and V is TRBV18, with 12 bases identical to TRBD2. Germline CDR1 KGHSH, CDR2 LQKENI. V shed 0 bases and J 0 bases; nucleotides not matched to a gene: 10. This CDR3 comprises 20 residues. The DNA of the CDR3 is TGTGCCAGCTCACCACCGCGACTAGCGGGGGAGCAATCTAGCACAGATACGCAGTATTTT. This sequence encodes CASSPPRLAGEQSSTDTQYF.

This clone has more than one count but fewer than ten. The V call is TRBV19, the J call TRBJ2-7, with D possibly matching TRBD1 (7 bases). This CDR3 comprises 13 residues. The germline V and J ends were trimmed by 4 bases and 4 bases, with 11 bases remaining between them. The germline CDR1 and CDR2 sequences are LNHDA and SQIVND (reference sequence). The DNA of the CDR3 is TGTGCCAGTAGTAGGTCAGGGGGGTACGAGCAGTACTTC. Translated: CASSRSGGYEQYF.